This TCR beta chain was observed in a study of blood T cell repertoires in COVID-19. Study details: Donors in the United States, Italy and Spain gave samples during acute or convalescent COVID-19. The analysed material was cDNA or gDNA that came from T cells, B-cell-depleted T cells, or PBMCs.

The authors' processing: Estimates of nucleated cell counts were drawn from the amplification of reference gene primers. Using immunoSEQ multiplex PCR, the repertoire was profiled, and TCRdb retains in-frame clones only, with some absent. That table is the source of V, J and clone size, and D and trimming were worked out from the DNA. Of 97,000 or so clones in the sample, approximately 82% were seen once. The table lists this clone with many counts. This CDR3 region has 15 residues. V lost 1 base and J lost 6, with 12 bases in between. CDR1 and CDR2 from the germline V gene are SEHNR and FQNEAQ (reference sequence).

The specimen was peripheral blood. V gene TRBV7-9 combines with J gene TRBJ2-2, with D perhaps matching TRBD2 (6 bases). The origin of this receptor is a man aged 55 to 70 with active or convalescent COVID-19. CDR3 nucleotide sequence: TGTGCCAGCAGCTTAGAAGGAGGGGCAGCCGGGGAGCTGTTTTTT. Residues: CASSLEGGAAGELFF.